This T cell receptor beta chain was sequenced during a study of T-cell reconstitution after alpha-beta-depleted transplantation in children. Library preparation (for TCRbeta) was performed with unique molecular identifiers. TCRdb itself ran the PCR reads through MiXCR, one entry per CDR3 protein. In the table there are about 980,000 distinct CDR3 sequences, about 29% of which are singletons. Whole-study findings and limits: Surviving recipient cells, namely T cells and thymic progenitors, were the source of high day-60 TCRbeta diversity in some patients. Approximately two months post-transplant, alpha-beta T cells reportedly originated from several hundred expanded graft clones. The authors attributed T-cell counts and diversity one year after transplant mostly to newly produced T cells.

Points on this clonotype: Antigen specificity is unknown.

This receptor was obtained from a boy under two years old who had a stem cell transplant for SCID, so the T cells may come from the graft donor. The sequencing used PBMCs, mostly from graft donor cells, collected 360 days after TCRalphabeta/CD19-depleted stem cell transplant.

CDR3 nucleotide sequence: TGTGCCAGCAGTTTTGGGACAGGGGTTGAAGAGCAGTTCTTC. It specifies CASSFGTGVEEQFF. The chain combines TRBV12-3 or TRBV12-4 with TRBJ2-1; 10 bases line up with TRBD1. J was trimmed by 10 bases and V by 3 bases; bases with no gene match: 6. This CDR3 spans 14 amino acids.